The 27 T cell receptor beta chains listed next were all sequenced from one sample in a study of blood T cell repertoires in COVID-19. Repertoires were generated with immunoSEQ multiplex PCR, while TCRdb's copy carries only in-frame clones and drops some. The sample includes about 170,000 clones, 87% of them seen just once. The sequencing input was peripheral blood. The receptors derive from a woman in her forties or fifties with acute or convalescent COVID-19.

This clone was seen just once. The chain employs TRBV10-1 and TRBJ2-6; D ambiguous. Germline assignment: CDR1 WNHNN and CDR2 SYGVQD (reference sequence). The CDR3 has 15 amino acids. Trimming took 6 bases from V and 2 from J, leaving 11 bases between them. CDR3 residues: CASSSGLPGANVLTF. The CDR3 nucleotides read TGCGCCAGCAGCTCCGGGTTGCCTGGGGCCAACGTCCTGACTTTC.

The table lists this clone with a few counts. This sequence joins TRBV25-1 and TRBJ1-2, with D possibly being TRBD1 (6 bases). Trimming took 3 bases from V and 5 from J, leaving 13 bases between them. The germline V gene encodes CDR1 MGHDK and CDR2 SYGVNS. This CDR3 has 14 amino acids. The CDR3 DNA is TGTGCCAGCAGTGACGGGCCAGGGGTATATGGCTACACCTTC. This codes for CASSDGPGVYGYTF.

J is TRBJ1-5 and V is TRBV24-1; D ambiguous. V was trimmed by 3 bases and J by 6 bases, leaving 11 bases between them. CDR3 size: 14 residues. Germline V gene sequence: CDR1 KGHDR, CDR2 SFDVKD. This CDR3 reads CATSDARLGQPQHF. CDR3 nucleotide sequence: TGTGCCACCAGTGATGCCAGGTTGGGTCAGCCCCAGCATTTT.

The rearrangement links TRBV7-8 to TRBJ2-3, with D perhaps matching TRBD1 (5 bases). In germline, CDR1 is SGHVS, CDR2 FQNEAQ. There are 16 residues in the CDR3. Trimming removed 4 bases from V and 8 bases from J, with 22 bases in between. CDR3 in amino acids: CASSWTFDSGSSTQYF. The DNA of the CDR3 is TGTGCCAGCAGCTGGACCTTCGATTCAGGGTCTAGTACGCAGTATTTT.

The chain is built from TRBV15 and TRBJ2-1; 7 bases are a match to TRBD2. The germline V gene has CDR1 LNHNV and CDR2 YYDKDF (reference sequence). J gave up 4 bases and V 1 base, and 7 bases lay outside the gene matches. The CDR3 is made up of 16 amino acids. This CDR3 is CATSRAGLAVYNEQFF. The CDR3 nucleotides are TGTGCCACCAGCAGAGCGGGCCTAGCGGTATACAATGAGCAGTTCTTC. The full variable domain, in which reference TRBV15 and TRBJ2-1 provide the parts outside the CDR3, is DAMVIQNPRYQVTQFGKPVTLSCSQTLNHNVMYWYQQKSSQAPKLLFHYYDKDFNNEADTPDNFQSRRPNTSFCFLDIRSPGLGDTAMYLCATSRAGLAVYNEQFFGPGTRLTVL.

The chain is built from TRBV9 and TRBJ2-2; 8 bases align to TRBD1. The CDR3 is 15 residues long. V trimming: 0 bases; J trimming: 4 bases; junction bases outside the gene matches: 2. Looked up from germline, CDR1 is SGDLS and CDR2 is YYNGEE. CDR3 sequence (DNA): TGTGCCAGCAGCGTAGCAGGGGGCGGCACCGGGGAGCTGTTTTTT. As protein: CASSVAGGGTGELFF.

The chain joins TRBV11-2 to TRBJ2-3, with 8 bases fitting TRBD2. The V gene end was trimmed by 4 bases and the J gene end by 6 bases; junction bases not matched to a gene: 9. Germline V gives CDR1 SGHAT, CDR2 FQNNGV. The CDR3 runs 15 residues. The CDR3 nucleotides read TGTGCCAGCAGCTCCGGTACGGGGGGGACGGATACGCAGTATTTT. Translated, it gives CASSSGTGGTDTQYF.

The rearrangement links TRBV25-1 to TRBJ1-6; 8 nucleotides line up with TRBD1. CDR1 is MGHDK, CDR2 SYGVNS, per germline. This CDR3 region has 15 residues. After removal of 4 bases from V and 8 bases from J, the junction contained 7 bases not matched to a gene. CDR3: CASSALDRGDSPLHF. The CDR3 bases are TGTGCCAGCAGTGCTCTAGACAGGGGCGATTCACCCCTCCACTTT.

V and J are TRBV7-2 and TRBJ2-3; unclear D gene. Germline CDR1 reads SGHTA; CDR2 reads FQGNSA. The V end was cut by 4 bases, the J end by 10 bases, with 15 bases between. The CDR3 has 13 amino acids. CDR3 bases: TGTGCCAGCAGCTCGTCCCCATGGTACTCGCAGTATTTT. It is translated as CASSSSPWYSQYF.

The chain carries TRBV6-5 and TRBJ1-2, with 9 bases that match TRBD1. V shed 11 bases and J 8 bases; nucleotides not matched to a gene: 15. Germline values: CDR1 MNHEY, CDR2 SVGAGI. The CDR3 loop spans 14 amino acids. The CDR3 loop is CAGILSGQGGGYTF. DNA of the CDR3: TGTGCCGGAATATTGTCGGGACAGGGCGGAGGCTACACCTTC.

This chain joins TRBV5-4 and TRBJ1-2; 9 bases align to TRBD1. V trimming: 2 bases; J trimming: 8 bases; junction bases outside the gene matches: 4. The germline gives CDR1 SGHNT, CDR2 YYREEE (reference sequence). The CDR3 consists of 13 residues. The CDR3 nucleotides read TGTGCCAGCAGCTTACAGGGGGCTGAAGGCTACACCTTC. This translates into CASSLQGAEGYTF.

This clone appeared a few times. The CDR3 is CASSWAGNTEAFF. CDR3 nucleotides: TGCGCCAGCAGCTGGGCGGGCAACACTGAAGCTTTCTTT. The rearrangement links TRBV5-1 to TRBJ1-1; D gene unclear. Germline V gene lookup returns CDR1 SGHRS and CDR2 YFSETQ. The CDR3 is 13 amino acids. V shed 3 bases and J shed 2 bases, with 8 bases lying between them.

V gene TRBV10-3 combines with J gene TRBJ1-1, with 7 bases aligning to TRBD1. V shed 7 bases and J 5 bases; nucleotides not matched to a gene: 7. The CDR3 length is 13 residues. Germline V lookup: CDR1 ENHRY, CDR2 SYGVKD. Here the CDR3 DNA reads TGTGCCATCAAGCAGGGGGAGCGGACTGAAGCTTTCTTT. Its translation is CAIKQGERTEAFF.

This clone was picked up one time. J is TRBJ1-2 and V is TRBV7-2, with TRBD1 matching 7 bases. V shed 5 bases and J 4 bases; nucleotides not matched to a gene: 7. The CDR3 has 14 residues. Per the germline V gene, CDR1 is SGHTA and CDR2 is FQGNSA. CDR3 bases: TGTGCCAGCAGCCCGGGACAGAGAGGCTATGGCTACACCTTC. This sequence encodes CASSPGQRGYGYTF.

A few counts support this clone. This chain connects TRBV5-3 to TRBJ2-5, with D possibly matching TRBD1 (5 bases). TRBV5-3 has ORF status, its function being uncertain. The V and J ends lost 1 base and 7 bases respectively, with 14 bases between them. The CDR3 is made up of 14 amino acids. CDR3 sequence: CARSLRGRQSTQYF. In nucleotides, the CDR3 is TGTGCCAGAAGCTTGAGGGGTCGCCAGTCGACCCAGTACTTC.

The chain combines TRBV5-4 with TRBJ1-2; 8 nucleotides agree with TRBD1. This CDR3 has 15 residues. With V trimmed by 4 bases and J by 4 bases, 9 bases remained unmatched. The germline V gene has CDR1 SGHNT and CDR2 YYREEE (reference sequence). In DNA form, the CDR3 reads TGTGCCAGCAGCCCCACAGGACAGGGAGTCTATGGCTACACCTTC. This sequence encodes CASSPTGQGVYGYTF. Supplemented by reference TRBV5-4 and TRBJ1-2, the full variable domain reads ETGVTQSPTHLIKTRGQQVTLRCSSQSGHNTVSWYQQALGQGPQFIFQYYREEENGRGNFPPRFSGLQFPNYSSELNVNALELDDSALYLCASSPTGQGVYGYTFGSGTRLTVV.

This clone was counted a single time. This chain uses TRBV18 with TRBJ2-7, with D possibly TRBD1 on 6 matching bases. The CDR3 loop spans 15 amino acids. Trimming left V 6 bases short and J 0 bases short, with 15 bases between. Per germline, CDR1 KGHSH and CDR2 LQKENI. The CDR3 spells CASSLGQFSSYEQYF. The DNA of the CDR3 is TGTGCCAGCTCTCTCGGACAGTTTAGCTCCTACGAGCAGTACTTC. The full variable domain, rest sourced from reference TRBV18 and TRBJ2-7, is NAGVMQNPRHLVRRRGQEARLRCSPMKGHSHVYWYRQLPEEGLKFMVYLQKENIIDESGMPKERFSAEFPKEGPSILRIQQVVRGDSAAYFCASSLGQFSSYEQYFGPGTRLTVT.

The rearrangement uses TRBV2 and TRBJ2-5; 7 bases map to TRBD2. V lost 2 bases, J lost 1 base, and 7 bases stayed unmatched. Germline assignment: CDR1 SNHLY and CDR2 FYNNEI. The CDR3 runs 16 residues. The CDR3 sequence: CASSESGLTFQETQYF. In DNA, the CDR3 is TGTGCCAGCAGTGAATCGGGACTAACATTCCAAGAGACCCAGTACTTC.

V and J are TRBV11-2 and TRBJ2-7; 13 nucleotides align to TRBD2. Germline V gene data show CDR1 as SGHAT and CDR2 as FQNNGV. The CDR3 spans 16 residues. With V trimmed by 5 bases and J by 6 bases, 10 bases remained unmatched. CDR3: CASSLTHGLAGVEQYF. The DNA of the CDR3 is TGTGCCAGCAGCCTAACGCACGGACTAGCGGGAGTCGAGCAGTACTTC.

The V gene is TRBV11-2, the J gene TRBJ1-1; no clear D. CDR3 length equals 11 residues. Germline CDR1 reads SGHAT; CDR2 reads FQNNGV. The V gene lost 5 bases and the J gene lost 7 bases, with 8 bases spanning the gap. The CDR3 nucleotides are TGTGCCAGCAGCCGCGGGATTGAAGCTTTCTTT. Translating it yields CASSRGIEAFF.

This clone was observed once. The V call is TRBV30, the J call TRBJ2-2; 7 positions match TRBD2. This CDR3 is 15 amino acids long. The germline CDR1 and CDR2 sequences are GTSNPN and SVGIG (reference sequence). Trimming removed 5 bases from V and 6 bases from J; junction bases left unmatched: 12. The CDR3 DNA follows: TGTGCCTGGGCGAGAAATAGCGGGTTCGCCGGGGAGCTGTTTTTT. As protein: CAWARNSGFAGELFF.

CDR3 sequence: CASSLGLAGAIAYEQYF. The CDR3 nucleotides are TGCGCCAGCAGCTTGGGACTAGCGGGGGCAATTGCCTACGAGCAGTACTTC. The chain employs TRBV5-1 and TRBJ2-7, with TRBD2 identical over 12 bases. This CDR3 has 17 amino acids. V gave up 0 bases and J gave up 2 bases; unmatched junction bases: 6. Germline lookup yields CDR1 SGHRS and CDR2 YFSETQ.

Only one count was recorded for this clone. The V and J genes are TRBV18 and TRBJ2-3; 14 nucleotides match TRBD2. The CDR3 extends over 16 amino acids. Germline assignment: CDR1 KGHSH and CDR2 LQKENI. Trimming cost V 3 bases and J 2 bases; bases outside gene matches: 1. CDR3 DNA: TGTGCCAGCTCACCGGGACTAGCGGGAGTCACAGATACGCAGTATTTT. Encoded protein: CASSPGLAGVTDTQYF.

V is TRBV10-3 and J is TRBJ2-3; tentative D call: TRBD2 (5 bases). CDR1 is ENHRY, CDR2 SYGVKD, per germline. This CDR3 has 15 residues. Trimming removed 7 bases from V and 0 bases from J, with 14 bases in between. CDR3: CAIKEGAYSTDTQYF. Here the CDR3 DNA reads TGTGCCATCAAAGAGGGTGCTTATAGCACAGATACGCAGTATTTT.

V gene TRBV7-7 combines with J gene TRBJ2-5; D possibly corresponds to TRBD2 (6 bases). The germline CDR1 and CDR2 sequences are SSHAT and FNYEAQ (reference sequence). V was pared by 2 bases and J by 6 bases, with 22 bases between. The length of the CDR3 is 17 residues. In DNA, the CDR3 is TGTGCCAGCAGCTTATCCCGACCGGGACTCCCCACGCAGACCCAGTACTTC. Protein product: CASSLSRPGLPTQTQYF.

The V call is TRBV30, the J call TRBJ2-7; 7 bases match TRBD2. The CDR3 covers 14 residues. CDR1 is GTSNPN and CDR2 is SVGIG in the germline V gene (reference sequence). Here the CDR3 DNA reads TGTGCTGCGGGGGTGGCTAGCGGTAGCCTCGAGCAGTACTTC. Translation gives CAAGVASGSLEQYF.

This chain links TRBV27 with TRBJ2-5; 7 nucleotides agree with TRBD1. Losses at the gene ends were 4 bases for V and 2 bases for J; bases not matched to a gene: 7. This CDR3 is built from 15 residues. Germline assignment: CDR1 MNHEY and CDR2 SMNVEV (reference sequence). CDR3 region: CASSSIGTAQETQYF. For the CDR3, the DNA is TGTGCCAGCAGTTCCATCGGGACAGCTCAAGAGACCCAGTACTTC.